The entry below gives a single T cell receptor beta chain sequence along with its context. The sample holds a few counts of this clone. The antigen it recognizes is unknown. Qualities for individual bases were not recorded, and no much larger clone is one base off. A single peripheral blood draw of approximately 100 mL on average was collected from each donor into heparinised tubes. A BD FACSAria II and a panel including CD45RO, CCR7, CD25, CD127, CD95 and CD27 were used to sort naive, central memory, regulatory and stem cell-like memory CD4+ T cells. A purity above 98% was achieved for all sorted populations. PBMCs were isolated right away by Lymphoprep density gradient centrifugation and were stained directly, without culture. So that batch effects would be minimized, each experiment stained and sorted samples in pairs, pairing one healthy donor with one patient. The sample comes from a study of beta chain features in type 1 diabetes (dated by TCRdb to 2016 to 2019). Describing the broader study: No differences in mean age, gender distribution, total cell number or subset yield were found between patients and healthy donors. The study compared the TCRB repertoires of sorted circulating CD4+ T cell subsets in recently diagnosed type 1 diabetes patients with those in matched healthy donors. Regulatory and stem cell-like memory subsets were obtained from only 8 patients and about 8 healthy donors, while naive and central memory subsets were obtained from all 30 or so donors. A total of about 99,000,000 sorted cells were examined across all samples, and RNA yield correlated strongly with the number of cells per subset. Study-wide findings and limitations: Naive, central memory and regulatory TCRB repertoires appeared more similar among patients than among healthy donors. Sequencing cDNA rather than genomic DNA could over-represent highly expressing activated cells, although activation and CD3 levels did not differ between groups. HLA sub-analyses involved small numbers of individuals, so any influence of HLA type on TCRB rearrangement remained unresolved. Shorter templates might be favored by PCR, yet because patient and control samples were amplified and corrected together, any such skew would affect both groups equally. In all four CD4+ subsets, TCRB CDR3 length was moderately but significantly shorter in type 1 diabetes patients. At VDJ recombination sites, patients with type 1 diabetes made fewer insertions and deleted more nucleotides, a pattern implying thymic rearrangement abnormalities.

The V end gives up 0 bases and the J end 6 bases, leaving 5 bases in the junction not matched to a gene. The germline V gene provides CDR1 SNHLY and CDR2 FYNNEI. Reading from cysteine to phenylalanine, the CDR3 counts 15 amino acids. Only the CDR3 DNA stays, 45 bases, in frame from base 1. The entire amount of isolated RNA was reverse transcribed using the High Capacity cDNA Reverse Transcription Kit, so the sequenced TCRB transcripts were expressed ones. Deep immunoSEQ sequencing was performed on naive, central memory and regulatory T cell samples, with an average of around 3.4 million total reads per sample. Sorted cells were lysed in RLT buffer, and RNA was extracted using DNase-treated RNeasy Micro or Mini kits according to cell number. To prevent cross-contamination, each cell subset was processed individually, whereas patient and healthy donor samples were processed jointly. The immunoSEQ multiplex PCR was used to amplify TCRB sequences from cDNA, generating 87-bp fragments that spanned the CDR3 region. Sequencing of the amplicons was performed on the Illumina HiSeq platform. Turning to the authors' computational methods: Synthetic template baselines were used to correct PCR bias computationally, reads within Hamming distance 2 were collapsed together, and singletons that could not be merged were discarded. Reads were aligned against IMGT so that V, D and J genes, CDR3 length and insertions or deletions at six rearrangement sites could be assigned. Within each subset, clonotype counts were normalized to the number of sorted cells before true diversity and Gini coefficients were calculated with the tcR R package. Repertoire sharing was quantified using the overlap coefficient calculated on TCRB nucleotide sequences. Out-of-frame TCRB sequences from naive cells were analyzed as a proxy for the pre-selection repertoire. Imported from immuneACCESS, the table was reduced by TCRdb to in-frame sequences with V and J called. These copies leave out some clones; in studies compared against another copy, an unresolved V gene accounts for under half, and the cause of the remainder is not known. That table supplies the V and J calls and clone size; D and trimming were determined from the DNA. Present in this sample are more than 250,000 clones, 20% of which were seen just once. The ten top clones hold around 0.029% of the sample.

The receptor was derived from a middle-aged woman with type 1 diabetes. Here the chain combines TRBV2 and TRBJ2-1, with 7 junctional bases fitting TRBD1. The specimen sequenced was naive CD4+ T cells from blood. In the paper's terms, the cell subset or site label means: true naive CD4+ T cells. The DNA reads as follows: TGTGCCAGCAGTGAAGCCGCGACAGGGCCCAATGAGCAGTTCTTC. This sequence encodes CASSEAATGPNEQFF.